What follows are 21 T cell receptor beta chains derived from one specimen sequenced in a study of vaccination and CD4 T cells after COVID-19. These TCRs' antigens remain unknown. Sequencing of cultured CD4+ T cell DNA used the Oncomine TCR Beta short-read assay. Each CDR3 protein gets one entry after TCRdb re-called the PCR reads with MiXCR. The sample holds over 10,000 distinct CDR3 sequences, 60% seen once. The treatment denotes: roughly 10-day PBMC culture with coronavirus spike peptide pools or control peptides (ViraFEST assay). Sequencing was performed on CD4+ T cells from blood, cultured in vitro. These TCRs come from a human donor who had recovered from COVID-19.

This clonotype was found a few times. The genes are TRBV20-1 and TRBJ1-1; 7 bases line up with TRBD1. CDR1 DFQATT and CDR2 SNEGSKA come from the germline V gene (reference sequence). The J segment lost 4 bases and the V segment lost 1 base, leaving 9 bases of the junction unmatched. The CDR3 is 15 residues long. CDR3 DNA: TGCAGTGCTAGAGCGACTCAGGGGGTTAGCACTGAAGCTTTCTTT. Its protein product is CSARATQGVSTEAFF.

CDR3 protein: CASTTGQPSNQPQHF. In nucleotides, the CDR3 is TGTGCCAGCACCACGGGACAACCTAGCAATCAGCCCCAGCATTTT. The chain employs TRBV7-8 and TRBJ1-5; D may be TRBD1 (6 bases). The CDR3 contains 15 residues. Germline loops: CDR1 SGHVS, CDR2 FQNEAQ. V lost 7 bases and J lost 0, with 13 bases in between.

V usage is TRBV30 and J usage is TRBJ2-3; no clear D. Germline assignment: CDR1 GTSNPN and CDR2 SVGIG (reference sequence). This CDR3 is 12 amino acids long. Between the trimmed V and J ends, which lost 0 bases and 5 bases, there was a span of 6 bases. The chain's CDR3 is CAWSVTGDTQYF. In nucleotides, the CDR3 is TGTGCCTGGAGTGTAACGGGAGATACGCAGTATTTT.

The chain links TRBV4-3 to TRBJ2-7; D is uncertain. Trimming left V 1 base short and J 4 bases short, with 11 bases between. This CDR3 is 14 amino acids long. Germline V gene data show CDR1 as LGHNA and CDR2 as YSLEER. DNA of the CDR3: TGCGCCAGCAGCCAAGGGCCTGGTGGATACGAGCAGTACTTC. It specifies CASSQGPGGYEQYF.

The chain employs TRBV6-2 or TRBV6-3 and TRBJ1-1; D call uncertain. The germline V gene encodes CDR1 MNHEY and CDR2 SVGEGT. Trimming took off 6 bases at V and 1 base at J, with 9 bases between the two ends. CDR3 length: 13 residues. This chain's CDR3 is CASSPEGNTEAFF. DNA of the CDR3: TGTGCCAGCAGCCCTGAGGGGAACACTGAAGCTTTCTTT.

J is TRBJ1-1 and V is TRBV27; possible D gene TRBD1, 5 bases. Trimming removed 5 bases from V and 0 bases from J, with 7 bases in between. Per the germline V gene, CDR1 is MNHEY and CDR2 is SMNVEV (reference sequence). This CDR3 contains 13 residues. The CDR3 nucleotides read TGTGCCAGCAGTCGAGGGGTGAACACTGAAGCTTTCTTT. Amino acids: CASSRGVNTEAFF.

J is TRBJ1-5 and V is TRBV25-1; 7 bases map to TRBD1. The V gene end was trimmed by 4 bases and the J gene end by 7 bases; junction bases not matched to a gene: 4. CDR1 is MGHDK, CDR2 SYGVNS, per germline. CDR3 length: 13 residues. The CDR3 sequence: CASSGQGDQPQHF. CDR3 sequence (DNA): TGTGCCAGCAGTGGACAGGGAGACCAGCCCCAGCATTTT. The complete variable domain, with remaining parts taken from reference TRBV25-1 and TRBJ1-5, reads EADIYQTPRYLVIGTGKKITLECSQTMGHDKMYWYQQDPGMELHLIHYSYGVNSTEKGDLSSESTVSRIRTEHFPLTLESARPSHTSQYLCASSGQGDQPQHFGDGTRLSIL.

V gene TRBV10-3 combines with J gene TRBJ2-7; D assignment may be TRBD1 or TRBD2 (5 bases each). V shed 7 bases and J shed 0 bases, with 10 bases lying between them. The length of the CDR3 is 13 residues. CDR1 ENHRY and CDR2 SYGVKD come from the germline V gene. The CDR3 spells CAIKDTSSYEQYF. The CDR3 DNA is TGTGCCATCAAGGACACTAGCTCCTACGAGCAGTACTTC.

This clonotype was seen only a few times. V is TRBV27 and J is TRBJ2-5; TRBD1 aligns across 9 bases. V was pared by 11 bases and J by 5 bases, with 9 bases of the junction left unmatched. CDR3 length equals 13 residues. Germline V gene sequence: CDR1 MNHEY, CDR2 SMNVEV (reference sequence). The CDR3 protein is CAAYRGPGETQYF. CDR3 coding DNA: TGTGCCGCGTACAGGGGGCCGGGGGAGACCCAGTACTTC.

This chain links TRBV6-2 or TRBV6-3 with TRBJ1-5; no reliable D call. Trimming stripped 6 bases from V and 6 bases from J, with 21 bases between. The CDR3 extends over 16 amino acids. From germline, CDR1 is MNHEY and CDR2 SVGEGT. The CDR3 region is CASSYGLRESGQPQHF. The DNA of the CDR3 is TGTGCCAGCAGCTATGGGCTTAGGGAATCCGGTCAGCCCCAGCATTTT.

The count of this clonotype is one. The chain has TRBV6-1 and TRBJ2-1; 7 bases agree with TRBD1. CDR3 length: 14 amino acids. Germline assignment: CDR1 MNHNS and CDR2 SASEGT. V lost 7 bases and J lost 2; bases outside the gene matches: 5. The CDR3 here is CASIQGDPYNEQFF. DNA for the CDR3: TGTGCCAGCATCCAGGGGGATCCCTACAATGAGCAGTTCTTC.

The V call is TRBV5-4, the J call TRBJ1-2; 8 bases fit TRBD1. The CDR3 has 14 amino acids. V dropped 2 bases and J dropped 4; count of bases not matched to a gene: 4. CDR1 and CDR2 from the germline V gene are SGHNT and YYREEE (reference sequence). This chain's CDR3 is CASSFQGQVYGYTF. DNA of the CDR3: TGTGCCAGCAGCTTCCAGGGACAGGTCTATGGCTACACCTTC. The variable domain in full, with the rest retrieved from reference TRBV5-4 and TRBJ1-2, is ETGVTQSPTHLIKTRGQQVTLRCSSQSGHNTVSWYQQALGQGPQFIFQYYREEENGRGNFPPRFSGLQFPNYSSELNVNALELDDSALYLCASSFQGQVYGYTFGSGTRLTVV.

This clonotype was seen a handful of times. The chain is built from TRBV20-1 and TRBJ1-5; D not certain. The germline CDR1 and CDR2 sequences are DFQATT and SNEGSKA (reference sequence). Trimming took off 0 bases at V and 0 bases at J, with 12 bases between the two ends. The CDR3 length is 16 residues. CDR3 in DNA: TGCAGTGCTAGAGATATGATCCGGGGTAGCAATCAGCCCCAGCATTTT. This gives the protein CSARDMIRGSNQPQHF.

The chain combines TRBV3-1 with TRBJ2-7; TRBD2 is a possible D gene (6 bases). Germline values: CDR1 LGHDT, CDR2 YNNKEL (reference sequence). V was cut by 4 bases and J by 3 bases, with 13 bases left in between. The CDR3 contains 14 residues. The CDR3: CASSPPGLHYEQYF. The CDR3, as DNA: TGTGCCAGCAGCCCCCCGGGACTTCACTACGAGCAGTACTTC.

The J gene is TRBJ2-1, the V gene TRBV18; 7 bases match TRBD1. Germline CDR1 is KGHSH and CDR2 is LQKENI. After removal of 5 bases from V and 8 bases from J, the junction contained 12 bases not matched to a gene. The CDR3 totals 15 residues. CDR3 amino acids: CASSYTGQRRDEQFF. The CDR3 coding sequence is TGTGCCAGCTCATACACGGGACAGCGGCGTGATGAGCAGTTCTTC. Full variable domain (outside the CDR3, taken from reference TRBV18 and TRBJ2-1): NAGVMQNPRHLVRRRGQEARLRCSPMKGHSHVYWYRQLPEEGLKFMVYLQKENIIDESGMPKERFSAEFPKEGPSILRIQQVVRGDSAAYFCASSYTGQRRDEQFFGPGTRLTVL.

The V call is TRBV12-3 or TRBV12-4, the J call TRBJ1-1; D is undetermined. The V and J ends lost 0 bases and 8 bases respectively, with 10 bases between them. CDR3 length equals 13 residues. The CDR3 DNA follows: TGTGCCAGCAGTTTAGCAGGTCCGACAGAAGCTTTCTTT. It translates to CASSLAGPTEAFF.

The chain combines TRBV20-1 with TRBJ2-1; 10 bases align to TRBD2. Germline assignment: CDR1 DFQATT and CDR2 SNEGSKA (reference sequence). The CDR3 totals 15 residues. The V gene end was trimmed by 5 bases and the J gene end by 8 bases; junction bases not matched to a gene: 12. CDR3 sequence reads: CSAFHPGTSAHEQFF. CDR3 in DNA: TGCAGTGCTTTTCACCCCGGGACTAGCGCCCATGAGCAGTTCTTC.

This clonotype turned up a few times. This chain connects TRBV15 to TRBJ1-5, with TRBD1 identical over 12 bases. The length of the CDR3 is 17 residues. Looked up from germline, CDR1 is LNHNV and CDR2 is YYDKDF (reference sequence). The J segment lost 7 bases and the V segment lost 1 base, leaving 8 bases of the junction unmatched. The CDR3 DNA reads as TGTGCCACCAGCAGAGGGTGGGGACAGGGGGCTCGACAGCCCCAGCATTTT. Translated, it gives CATSRGWGQGARQPQHF.

The chain recombines TRBV20-1 with TRBJ2-7, with D maybe TRBD1 (7 bases). The CDR3 spans 12 residues. The germline V and J ends were trimmed by 5 bases and 2 bases, with 10 bases remaining between them. Germline V gene data show CDR1 as DFQATT and CDR2 as SNEGSKA (reference sequence). The CDR3 coding sequence is TGCAGTGCTGGCGGGACAGCCTACGAGCAGTACTTC. It is translated as CSAGGTAYEQYF.

This clonotype has just one count. Likely a read error: the CDR3 ends without its conserved phenylalanine or tryptophan. The chain carries TRBV20-1 and TRBJ1-2; 7 positions match TRBD1. CDR1 DFQATT and CDR2 SNEGSKA come from the germline V gene (reference sequence). CDR3 length equals 17 residues. V gave up 5 bases and J gave up 3 bases; unmatched junction bases: 18. In DNA, the CDR3 is TGCAGTGCTGACCCCTCTCAGGCGAGGGGACAGTACTATGGCTACACCCTC. This codes for CSADPSQARGQYYGYTL.

J is TRBJ2-5 and V is TRBV20-1, with D hard to call. V was pared by 6 bases and J by 3 bases, with 11 bases between. The CDR3 has 12 amino acids. Germline V CDR1 and CDR2: DFQATT, SNEGSKA (reference sequence). As DNA, the CDR3 is TGCAGTGCGTCGAGTCACGAAGAGACCCAGTACTTC. Its translation: CSASSHEETQYF.